One sample yielded the 21 T cell receptor beta chains listed below, sequenced in a study of blood T cell repertoires in COVID-19. The protocol was immunoSEQ multiplex PCR, while the TCRdb copy is restricted to in-frame clones and leaves out a portion. The sample records over 200,000 clones, under 90% being singletons. Specimen: PBMCs or T cells enriched from blood (not recorded which). These TCRs come from a man aged 55 to 69 who had recovered from COVID-19.

The chain links TRBV11-3 to TRBJ2-7; no clear D gene. V lost 3 bases and J lost 2, with 8 bases in between. Germline V CDR1 and CDR2: SGHNT, YENEEA. The CDR3 length is 13 residues. In DNA form, the CDR3 reads TGTGCCAGCAGCTTTGGCAGTACCTACGAGCAGTACTTC. Its translation is CASSFGSTYEQYF.

In this sample, this clone turned up once. V is TRBV30 and J is TRBJ1-6; weak D call: TRBD1 (5 bases). The CDR3 is 14 residues long. Germline CDR1 reads GTSNPN; CDR2 reads SVGIG (reference sequence). V was clipped by 4 bases and J by 7 bases, with 14 bases between them. CDR3 amino acids: CAWNFLEGNSPLHF. CDR3 nucleotide sequence: TGTGCCTGGAATTTTTTGGAGGGGAATTCACCCCTCCACTTT.

The V gene is TRBV7-9, the J gene TRBJ1-1; 9 bases map to TRBD1. V lost 2 bases, J lost 6 bases, and 7 bases stayed unmatched. CDR3 size: 15 residues. CDR1 and CDR2 (germline): SEHNR, FQNEAQ (reference sequence). CDR3 sequence (DNA): TGTGCCAGCAGCTTACTAGGACAGGGGTCAGCTGAAGCTTTCTTT. Translation: CASSLLGQGSAEAFF.

The gene calls are TRBV5-4 and TRBJ2-1, with 7 bases fitting TRBD1. Unmatched junction bases numbered 5, after V lost 1 base and J lost 1 base. This CDR3 comprises 16 residues. Germline values: CDR1 SGHNT, CDR2 YYREEE (reference sequence). The chain's CDR3 is CASSLTTGKSYNEQFF. The CDR3 DNA follows: TGTGCCAGCAGCTTGACGACAGGGAAGTCCTACAATGAGCAGTTCTTC. The entire variable domain, with the rest obtained from reference TRBV5-4 and TRBJ2-1, is as follows: ETGVTQSPTHLIKTRGQQVTLRCSSQSGHNTVSWYQQALGQGPQFIFQYYREEENGRGNFPPRFSGLQFPNYSSELNVNALELDDSALYLCASSLTTGKSYNEQFFGPGTRLTVL.

The chain recombines TRBV7-3 with TRBJ2-1, with a tentative D call TRBD1 (5 bases). V lost 0 bases, J lost 0 bases, and 9 bases lay in between. This CDR3 has 16 amino acids. The germline V gene has CDR1 SGHTA and CDR2 FQGTGA. CDR3 in amino acids: CASSLTRDSSYNEQFF. In DNA form, the CDR3 reads TGTGCCAGCAGCTTAACTCGTGACAGCTCCTACAATGAGCAGTTCTTC.

The V call is TRBV11-1, the J call TRBJ2-2, with 7 bases matching TRBD1. V shed 5 bases and J 6 bases; nucleotides not matched to a gene: 9. The germline V gene has CDR1 SGHAT and CDR2 FQDESV (reference sequence). The CDR3 extends over 15 amino acids. CDR3 DNA: TGTGCCAGCAGCATCCGGGACAGCCCTGCCGGGGAGCTGTTTTTT. Translating gives CASSIRDSPAGELFF.

The chain links TRBV19 to TRBJ1-5; weak D call: TRBD1 (5 bases). Germline V CDR1 and CDR2: LNHDA, SQIVND (reference sequence). Deletions cut 3 bases from V and 2 bases from J, with 11 bases between. This CDR3 contains 15 residues. The CDR3 sequence is CASSMGGRGNQPQHF. In DNA, the CDR3 is TGTGCCAGTAGTATGGGGGGTAGGGGCAATCAGCCCCAGCATTTT.

This clone was seen once. The V gene is TRBV7-2, the J gene TRBJ2-4; 7 nucleotides line up with TRBD2. This CDR3 comprises 14 residues. The V gene end was trimmed by 5 bases and the J gene end by 9 bases; junction bases not matched to a gene: 10. The germline gives CDR1 SGHTA, CDR2 FQGNSA. In nucleotides, the CDR3 is TGTGCCAGCAGCCGTGGTGGGGGGGAGGTCATTCAGTACTTC. This translates into CASSRGGGEVIQYF.

This clone was seen more than once but under ten times. J is TRBJ1-4 and V is TRBV7-9; D unresolved. V lost 1 base and J lost 1, with 4 bases in between. The CDR3 spans 14 residues. CDR1 SEHNR and CDR2 FQNEAQ come from the germline V gene (reference sequence). This chain's CDR3 is CASSLGLTNEKLFF. The CDR3 DNA follows: TGTGCCAGCAGCTTAGGGCTAACTAATGAAAAACTGTTTTTT.

The chain employs TRBV3-1 (or the pseudogene TRBV3-2) and TRBJ1-1; possibly TRBD1 for D (6 bases). CDR3 length: 14 residues. V was pared by 4 bases and J by 8 bases, with 17 bases between. Germline CDR1 LGHDT, CDR2 YNNKEL (reference sequence). Written as DNA, the CDR3 is TGTGCCAGCAGCCCCAGTCCCGGGACACTGGAAGCTTTCTTT. Encoded protein: CASSPSPGTLEAFF.

This clone showed up just once. For the CDR3, the DNA is TGTGCCAGCAGCCTGGACAGGGGTCAGCCCCAGCATTTT. Residues: CASSLDRGQPQHF. This chain links TRBV7-2 with TRBJ1-5; 9 bases agree with TRBD1. Unmatched junction bases numbered 2, after V lost 5 bases and J lost 6 bases. The CDR3 is 13 residues long. CDR1 SGHTA and CDR2 FQGNSA come from the germline V gene.

The chain recombines TRBV7-3 with TRBJ1-2; D is unresolved. This CDR3 has 13 residues. The germline CDR1 and CDR2 sequences are SGHTA and FQGTGA. Trimming removed 2 bases from V and 5 bases from J, with 9 bases in between. CDR3 in amino acids: CASSLGGEYGYTF. The CDR3 DNA reads TGTGCCAGCAGCTTAGGTGGAGAGTATGGCTACACCTTC. Supplemented by reference TRBV7-3 and TRBJ1-2, the full variable domain reads GAGVSQTPSNKVTEKGKYVELRCDPISGHTALYWYRQSLGQGPEFLIYFQGTGAADDSGLPNDRFFAVRPEGSVSTLKIQRTERGDSAVYLCASSLGGEYGYTFGSGTRLTVV.

The chain carries TRBV27 and TRBJ2-4, with D perhaps TRBD1 (6 bases). CDR1 is MNHEY, CDR2 SMNVEV, per germline (reference sequence). Trimming took 6 bases from V and 0 from J, leaving 12 bases between them. The CDR3 is made up of 15 amino acids. CDR3: CASSQDRTAKNIQYF. The CDR3 DNA reads TGTGCCAGCAGCCAAGACAGGACAGCCAAAAACATTCAGTACTTC.

This sequence joins TRBV18 and TRBJ2-3; TRBD2 matches 12 bases. The germline V gene has CDR1 KGHSH and CDR2 LQKENI. The J segment lost 7 bases and the V segment lost 2 bases, leaving 7 bases of the junction unmatched. CDR3 length equals 16 residues. CDR3: CASSPDPSGGANTQYF. CDR3 DNA sequence: TGTGCCAGCTCACCAGACCCTAGCGGGGGGGCTAATACGCAGTATTTT. The variable domain in full, completed from reference TRBV18 and TRBJ2-3, reads NAGVMQNPRHLVRRRGQEARLRCSPMKGHSHVYWYRQLPEEGLKFMVYLQKENIIDESGMPKERFSAEFPKEGPSILRIQQVVRGDSAAYFCASSPDPSGGANTQYFGPGTRLTVL.

This clone was counted a single time. The chain links TRBV7-2 to TRBJ2-5; D uncertain. Per germline, CDR1 SGHTA and CDR2 FQGNSA. Trimming shortened V by 4 bases and J by 8 bases, and 8 bases separated the two germline ends. The CDR3 length is 11 residues. The CDR3 DNA follows: TGTGCCAGCAGCTCCCCCTTAACCCAGTACTTC. Protein product: CASSSPLTQYF.

The chain uses TRBV10-3 and TRBJ2-7; no clear D gene. Germline CDR1 reads ENHRY; CDR2 reads SYGVKD. The CDR3 has 13 residues. The V end was cut by 2 bases, the J end by 6 bases, with 11 bases between. CDR3 sequence (DNA): TGTGCCATCAGTGAGAGGTCCCCAGGCGAGCAGTACTTC. This gives the protein CAISERSPGEQYF.

The table lists this clone with a few counts. The chain links TRBV5-1 to TRBJ1-2; D might be TRBD1 (5 bases). The CDR3 sequence is 14 residues long. Between the trimmed V and J ends, which lost 6 bases and 1 base, there was a span of 13 bases. Germline CDR1 reads SGHRS; CDR2 reads YFSETQ. This chain's CDR3 is CASTQDSLNYGYTF. CDR3 nucleotides: TGCGCCAGCACCCAAGACAGCCTTAACTATGGCTACACCTTC. Drawing the rest from reference TRBV5-1 and TRBJ1-2, the complete variable domain is KAGVTQTPRYLIKTRGQQVTLSCSPISGHRSVSWYQQTPGQGLQFLFEYFSETQRNKGNFPGRFSGRQFSNSRSEMNVSTLELGDSALYLCASTQDSLNYGYTFGSGTRLTVV.

The genes are TRBV18 and TRBJ2-2; 10 bases match TRBD2. Per the germline V gene, CDR1 is KGHSH and CDR2 is LQKENI. The CDR3 consists of 17 residues. The ends lost 6 bases at V and 4 bases at J; junction bases unmatched: 11. Here the CDR3 reads CASSSTVASGGTGELFF. CDR3 nucleotide sequence: TGTGCCAGCTCTTCCACCGTTGCTAGCGGGGGCACCGGGGAGCTGTTTTTT.

This sequence joins TRBV6-2 or TRBV6-3 and TRBJ2-7; 9 positions match TRBD2. The CDR3 length is 13 residues. Trimming removed 5 bases from V and 7 bases from J; junction bases left unmatched: 6. CDR1 MNHEY and CDR2 SVGEGT come from the germline V gene. In DNA, the CDR3 is TGTGCCAGCAGTACGCTAGCGGGGTTTGAGCAGTACTTC. Translating gives CASSTLAGFEQYF.

The chain recombines TRBV6-5 with TRBJ1-3; unclear D gene. From germline, CDR1 is MNHEY and CDR2 SVGAGI. The V and J ends lost 2 bases and 2 bases respectively, with 7 bases between them. The CDR3 loop spans 14 amino acids. The CDR3 nucleotides read TGTGCCAGCAGTTACGCGTATACTGGAAACACCATATATTTT. Translated, it gives CASSYAYTGNTIYF.

V and J are TRBV19 and TRBJ1-4; D remains ambiguous. V lost 6 bases, J lost 4 bases, and 18 bases lay in between. The CDR3 length is 16 residues. Germline values: CDR1 LNHDA, CDR2 SQIVND (reference sequence). CDR3 DNA: TGTGCCAGTAGGTGGAGAGGCGCTACCCGTAATGAAAAACTGTTTTTT. Translating it yields CASRWRGATRNEKLFF.